These 15 T cell receptor beta chains share one sample of origin, sequenced in a study of cytomegalovirus exposure and HLA in healthy donors. Use of 60 Vbeta and 13 Jbeta primers characterized the PCR. Profiling relied on immunoSEQ multiplex PCR, and the TCRdb table lists in-frame clones only, not all of them. The sample has around 99,000 clones; roughly three quarters are singletons. Specimen: PBMCs. These receptor sequences come from a man aged 18 to 35 in good health and CMV-seronegative.

The chain has TRBV28 and TRBJ2-4; TRBD2 might be the D (8 bases). The V and J ends lost 6 bases and 7 bases respectively, with 25 bases between them. Germline CDR1 and CDR2: MDHEN and SYDVKM. The CDR3 extends over 17 amino acids. This chain's CDR3 is CASSPVGQPRGGNIQYF. CDR3 nucleotides: TGTGCCAGCAGCCCGGTGGGACAGCCACGGGGGGGGAACATTCAGTACTTC.

The chain employs TRBV25-1 and TRBJ2-7; TRBD1 aligns across 7 bases. The CDR3 is made up of 13 amino acids. Trimming at V came to 8 bases and at J to 0 bases, leaving 4 bases not matched to a gene. CDR1 and CDR2 (germline): MGHDK, SYGVNS. The CDR3 nucleotides are TGTGCCAGCTCCAGGGGGAGCTCCTACGAGCAGTACTTC. This encodes CASSRGSSYEQYF.

The chain links TRBV6-5 to TRBJ2-5; the match to TRBD1 covers 8 bases. Germline lookup yields CDR1 MNHEY and CDR2 SVGAGI. J was trimmed by 6 bases and V by 0 bases; bases with no gene match: 6. The CDR3 sequence is 15 residues long. The CDR3 is CASSYSRQGRQTQYF. DNA of the CDR3: TGTGCCAGCAGTTACTCACGACAGGGGCGGCAGACCCAGTACTTC.

The chain has TRBV5-6 and TRBJ2-3, with TRBD1 identical over 10 bases. CDR1 is SGHDT, CDR2 YYEEEE, per germline. V was clipped by 4 bases and J by 3 bases; unmatched bases: 8. The CDR3 sequence is 16 residues long. The chain's CDR3 is CASSKRTGGETDTQYF. CDR3 bases: TGTGCCAGCAGCAAGCGGACAGGGGGAGAAACAGATACGCAGTATTTT.

The V call is TRBV6-5, the J call TRBJ2-5, with 12 bases that match TRBD2. Germline CDR1 is MNHEY and CDR2 is SVGAGI. J gave up 6 bases and V 1 base, and 6 bases lay outside the gene matches. The length of the CDR3 is 16 residues. Here the CDR3 reads CASSYLPSGGGQTQYF. Here the CDR3 DNA reads TGTGCCAGCAGTTACTTACCTAGCGGGGGGGGCCAGACCCAGTACTTC.

This clone was counted a single time. The chain uses TRBV29-1 and TRBJ1-2; D perhaps matches TRBD1 (5 bases). V lost 5 bases and J 6 bases, leaving 19 bases between the germline ends. CDR1 is SQVTM and CDR2 is ANQGSEA in the germline V gene. This CDR3 region has 14 residues. The CDR3 reads CSVPGRGRGDGYTF. The DNA of the CDR3 is TGCAGCGTTCCAGGGCGGGGACGGGGCGATGGCTACACCTTC. The complete variable domain, with remaining parts taken from reference TRBV29-1 and TRBJ1-2, reads SAVISQKPSRDICQRGTSLTIQCQVDSQVTMMFWYRQQPGQSLTLIATANQGSEATYESGFVIDKFPISRPNLTFSTLTVSNMSPEDSSIYLCSVPGRGRGDGYTFGSGTRLTVV.

A few counts support this clone. V is TRBV7-8 and J is TRBJ2-2; 8 positions agree with TRBD1. There are 18 residues in the CDR3. The ends lost 5 bases at V and 3 bases at J; junction bases unmatched: 14. Germline V CDR1 and CDR2: SGHVS, FQNEAQ. For the CDR3, the DNA is TGTGCCAGCAGCCTAGACCAAAGGACAGGGAAGGACACCGGGGAGCTGTTTTTT. The encoded protein is CASSLDQRTGKDTGELFF.

The CDR3 sequence is CATSRDPLASGGAETQYF. As DNA, the CDR3 is TGTGCCACCAGCAGAGATCCCCTGGCTAGCGGGGGGGCGGAGACCCAGTACTTC. The chain carries TRBV15 and TRBJ2-5; 12 positions match TRBD2. Trimming took 0 bases from V and 5 from J; bases not matched to a gene: 10. Germline CDR1 is LNHNV and CDR2 is YYDKDF (reference sequence). The CDR3 extends over 18 amino acids.

The J gene is TRBJ2-5, the V gene TRBV29-1; the match to TRBD2 covers 14 bases. J gave up 2 bases and V 3 bases, and 14 bases lay outside the gene matches. The CDR3 is 19 residues long. CDR1 SQVTM and CDR2 ANQGSEA come from the germline V gene. This chain's CDR3 is CSVEGTGTSGGRLQETQYF. The CDR3 DNA sequence: TGCAGCGTTGAGGGGACAGGGACTAGCGGGGGCCGCCTTCAAGAGACCCAGTACTTC.

V gene TRBV18 combines with J gene TRBJ2-5; 7 bases map to TRBD1. From germline, CDR1 is KGHSH and CDR2 LQKENI. The CDR3 totals 14 residues. V shed 2 bases, J shed 3 bases, and the junction held 3 bases outside the gene matches. The CDR3 reads CASSPFTGEETQYF. CDR3 sequence (DNA): TGTGCCAGCTCACCATTTACAGGGGAAGAGACCCAGTACTTC.

This clone came up a few times. V usage is TRBV4-3 and J usage is TRBJ2-7; maybe TRBD2 (5 bases). Germline V CDR1 and CDR2: LGHNA, YSLEER. The CDR3 runs 15 residues. Trimming took off 0 bases at V and 5 bases at J, with 14 bases between the two ends. The CDR3 sequence: CASSQEVSGNHEQYF. The DNA for the CDR3 is TGCGCCAGCAGCCAAGAGGTTTCCGGGAACCACGAGCAGTACTTC.

This clone has just a few counts. The chain links TRBV10-3 to TRBJ1-1; D remains unclear. Germline CDR1 is ENHRY and CDR2 is SYGVKD. The CDR3 has 12 residues. V shed 4 bases and J shed 1 base, with 4 bases lying between them. The CDR3 protein is CAISGQNTEAFF. For the CDR3, the DNA is TGTGCCATCAGTGGACAGAACACTGAAGCTTTCTTT.

The CDR3 sequence: CAGGTATMNTEAFF. The CDR3, as DNA: TGTGCCGGAGGCACTGCGACCATGAACACTGAAGCTTTCTTT. The rearrangement links TRBV6-1 to TRBJ1-1; unclear D gene. This CDR3 comprises 14 residues. Germline assignment: CDR1 MNHNS and CDR2 SASEGT. V was trimmed by 11 bases and J by 0 bases, leaving 16 bases between them.

The V call is TRBV11-2, the J call TRBJ1-3; no clear D. Germline assignment: CDR1 SGHAT and CDR2 FQNNGV. The CDR3 covers 13 residues. The V end lost 3 bases, the J end lost 6 bases, and 9 bases lay between the germline ends. CDR3 region: CASSLRVLNTIYF. The DNA of the CDR3 is TGTGCCAGCAGCTTGAGGGTGTTAAACACCATATATTTT.

V usage is TRBV7-2 and J usage is TRBJ2-3; 13 bases are shared with TRBD2. Germline V gene data show CDR1 as SGHTA and CDR2 as FQGNSA. With 5 bases clipped from V and 1 base from J, the junction kept 3 bases outside the gene matches. The CDR3 is made up of 16 amino acids. For the CDR3, the DNA is TGTGCCAGCAGCCTAGGACTAGCGGGGGGCACAGATACGCAGTATTTT. Its protein is CASSLGLAGGTDTQYF.